The 20 T cell receptor beta chains in this list originate from one sample, sequenced in a study of OX40 agonist ivuxolimab in advanced cancers. Assay used: immunoSEQ multiplex PCR; TCRdb lists only in-frame clones, some missing. Among some 64,000 clones, more than 85% were seen once, and the ten largest hold 18%. The sample in question was CD4+ or CD8+ T cells sorted from blood, obtained in a trial of the OX40 agonist ivuxolimab. The source is an adult with an advanced solid tumor such as melanoma, head and neck, liver or kidney cancer.

This clone was detected only once. V gene TRBV10-2 combines with J gene TRBJ2-5; either TRBD1 or TRBD2 may supply D (6 bases each). Trimming shortened V by 6 bases and J by 4 bases, and 15 bases separated the two germline ends. The length of the CDR3 is 14 residues. The germline V gene encodes CDR1 WSHSY and CDR2 SAAADI. CDR3 nucleotide sequence: TGCGCCAGCAGCACCGACAGGCGGGGAGAGACCCAGTACTTC. It is translated as CASSTDRRGETQYF.

The chain links TRBV7-9 to TRBJ1-1; D gene ambiguous. This CDR3 has 14 amino acids. V was clipped by 1 base and J by 1 base, with 7 bases between them. Germline CDR1 is SEHNR and CDR2 is FQNEAQ (reference sequence). CDR3 bases: TGTGCCAGCAGCTTAGAGTTTGCGAACACTGAAGCTTTCTTT. Translated, it gives CASSLEFANTEAFF.

The J gene is TRBJ1-2, the V gene TRBV7-9; the D gene is possibly TRBD1 (6 bases). Germline values: CDR1 SEHNR, CDR2 FQNEAQ (reference sequence). V was trimmed by 5 bases and J by 4 bases, leaving 14 bases between them. The CDR3 is 14 residues long. The CDR3 bases are TGTGCCAGCAGCCCACAGGGAAACTCCTATGGCTACACCTTC. Its translation: CASSPQGNSYGYTF.

The gene calls are TRBV7-2 and TRBJ2-7; D gene unclear. From germline, CDR1 is SGHTA and CDR2 FQGNSA. This CDR3 has 14 amino acids. Deletions cut 3 bases from V and 6 bases from J, with 15 bases between. The CDR3 sequence: CASSLLGPGLEQYF. The CDR3 nucleotides read TGTGCCAGCAGCTTGCTGGGCCCCGGCCTCGAGCAGTACTTC. Complete variable domain (other parts from reference TRBV7-2 and TRBJ2-7): GAGVSQSPSNKVTEKGKDVELRCDPISGHTALYWYRQSLGQGLEFLIYFQGNSAPDKSGLPSDRFSAERTGGSVSTLTIQRTQQEDSAVYLCASSLLGPGLEQYFGPGTRLTVT.

The V and J genes are TRBV7-9 and TRBJ1-1; possible D gene TRBD1, 6 bases. The V and J ends lost 5 bases and 0 bases respectively, with 13 bases between them. Germline V lookup: CDR1 SEHNR, CDR2 FQNEAQ (reference sequence). The CDR3 spans 15 residues. CDR3 protein: CASSPEQGLNTEAFF. CDR3 sequence (DNA): TGTGCCAGCAGCCCAGAGCAGGGGTTGAACACTGAAGCTTTCTTT.

This chain uses TRBV6-1 with TRBJ2-7, with D tentatively TRBD1 (6 bases). This CDR3 spans 15 amino acids. Trimming removed 2 bases from V and 3 bases from J, with 14 bases in between. The germline gives CDR1 MNHNS, CDR2 SASEGT. CDR3 region: CASSEPGQWFYEQYF. The CDR3 DNA reads TGTGCCAGCAGTGAACCCGGACAGTGGTTCTACGAGCAGTACTTC.

V and J are TRBV6-6 and TRBJ1-2; D perhaps matches TRBD1 (5 bases). Germline loops: CDR1 MNHNY, CDR2 SVGAGI (reference sequence). The CDR3 spans 13 residues. V lost 6 bases and J 3 bases, leaving 11 bases between the germline ends. The chain's CDR3 is CASSGGTHYGYTF. The CDR3 nucleotides read TGTGCCAGCAGCGGAGGGACGCACTATGGCTACACCTTC.

The chain carries TRBV5-4 and TRBJ2-5; D may correspond to TRBD1 or TRBD2 (7 bases each). The length of the CDR3 is 13 residues. Trimming took 9 bases from V and 5 from J, leaving 17 bases between them. The germline V gene has CDR1 SGHNT and CDR2 YYREEE (reference sequence). The CDR3 loop is CAMGEGAAETQYF. CDR3 sequence (DNA): TGTGCCATGGGGGAGGGGGCGGCGGAGACCCAGTACTTC.

The V and J genes are TRBV27 and TRBJ2-3; 9 nucleotides match TRBD1. Germline-derived CDR1 and CDR2 are MNHEY and SMNVEV (reference sequence). Trimming took 5 bases from V and 1 from J; bases not matched to a gene: 13. This CDR3 contains 18 residues. The chain's CDR3 is CASSLLRDRAGGTDTQYF. CDR3 coding DNA: TGTGCCAGCAGTCTACTCCGGGACAGGGCGGGGGGCACAGATACGCAGTATTTT.

The gene calls are TRBV5-1 and TRBJ2-3; 9 nucleotides agree with TRBD2. CDR3 size: 16 residues. Germline-derived CDR1 and CDR2 are SGHRS and YFSETQ. The J segment lost 2 bases and the V segment lost 4 bases, leaving 8 bases of the junction unmatched. CDR3 in DNA: TGCGCCAGCAGCCCCCAAGCGGGGGGTTCCACAGATACGCAGTATTTT. It translates to CASSPQAGGSTDTQYF.

The genes are TRBV15 and TRBJ1-5; 9 bases are a match to TRBD1. This CDR3 spans 15 amino acids. Germline assignment: CDR1 LNHNV and CDR2 YYDKDF (reference sequence). Trimming took 5 bases from V and 7 from J; bases not matched to a gene: 9. CDR3 sequence: CATSPGTGIRQPQHF. DNA of the CDR3: TGTGCCACCAGCCCCGGGACAGGGATAAGGCAGCCCCAGCATTTT. The entire variable domain, with the rest obtained from reference TRBV15 and TRBJ1-5, is as follows: DAMVIQNPRYQVTQFGKPVTLSCSQTLNHNVMYWYQQKSSQAPKLLFHYYDKDFNNEADTPDNFQSRRPNTSFCFLDIRSPGLGDTAMYLCATSPGTGIRQPQHFGDGTRLSIL.

The rearrangement links TRBV28 to TRBJ2-3; 11 positions agree with TRBD2. Germline values: CDR1 MDHEN, CDR2 SYDVKM. The CDR3 extends over 19 amino acids. Unmatched junction bases numbered 18, after V lost 10 bases and J lost 0 bases. The CDR3 loop reads CAIRHSGGANIGSTDTQYF. Written as DNA, the CDR3 is TGTGCCATCCGCCATAGCGGGGGGGCCAATATTGGTAGCACAGATACGCAGTATTTT. The complete variable domain, with remaining parts taken from reference TRBV28 and TRBJ2-3, reads DVKVTQSSRYLVKRTGEKVFLECVQDMDHENMFWYRQDPGLGLRLIYFSYDVKMKEKGDIPEGYSVSREKKERFSLILESASTNQTSMYLCAIRHSGGANIGSTDTQYFGPGTRLTVL.

V and J are TRBV5-4 and TRBJ2-7; D possibly corresponds to TRBD1 (6 bases). V gave up 6 bases and J gave up 0 bases, with 16 bases separating them. This CDR3 spans 15 amino acids. CDR1 is SGHNT, CDR2 YYREEE, per germline (reference sequence). CDR3 residues: CASTLNTGTSYEQYF. The CDR3 DNA reads TGTGCCAGCACCTTAAATACAGGGACCTCCTACGAGCAGTACTTC.

The chain combines TRBV18 with TRBJ1-1; D might be TRBD1 (5 bases). CDR1 is KGHSH and CDR2 is LQKENI in the germline V gene. The CDR3 is 13 residues long. Trimming pared 3 bases from V and 5 bases from J, leaving 10 bases between. CDR3 nucleotide sequence: TGTGCCAGCTCACCGTCTCGGGGGACTGAAGCTTTCTTT. Translation gives CASSPSRGTEAFF.

The chain links TRBV2 to TRBJ2-3; 8 nucleotides line up with TRBD1. This CDR3 comprises 15 residues. Germline V CDR1 and CDR2: SNHLY, FYNNEI. The V and J ends lost 11 bases and 4 bases, in that order; junction bases with no gene match: 14. The CDR3 region has the DNA TGTGCCTCCCTGTCAGGGGGCTTGTTCTCAGATACGCAGTATTTT. It yields the protein CASLSGGLFSDTQYF.

This clone has more than one count but fewer than ten. V gene TRBV11-2 combines with J gene TRBJ2-1, with 8 bases that match TRBD1. The CDR3 is 15 residues long. Per the germline V gene, CDR1 is SGHAT and CDR2 is FQNNGV. Trimming at V came to 3 bases and at J to 7 bases, leaving 8 bases not matched to a gene. CDR3 in amino acids: CASSLWTGLSNEQFF. In nucleotides, the CDR3 is TGTGCCAGCAGCTTGTGGACAGGGTTAAGTAATGAGCAGTTCTTC.

The chain combines TRBV27 with TRBJ2-1, with D perhaps matching TRBD2 (5 bases). The V end was cut by 10 bases, the J end by 3 bases, with 19 bases between. CDR3 length equals 15 residues. The V gene's germline CDR1 is MNHEY and CDR2 SMNVEV (reference sequence). The CDR3: CATLRPRGFYNEQFF. The CDR3 DNA reads TGTGCCACCTTAAGACCTCGGGGTTTCTACAATGAGCAGTTCTTC.

V and J are TRBV4-1 and TRBJ1-6; D remains unclear. Germline values: CDR1 MGHRA, CDR2 YSYEKL. Trimming cost V 1 base and J 6 bases, with 13 bases left between them. The CDR3 is 16 amino acids. The CDR3 reads CASSQGPGDGNSPLHF. The CDR3 DNA reads as TGCGCCAGCAGCCAAGGACCCGGAGATGGTAATTCACCCCTCCACTTT.

The CDR3, as DNA: TGTGCCAGCAGTGACCCTTTGGGAGATTATAGCAATCAGCCCCAGCATTTT. Its translation is CASSDPLGDYSNQPQHF. This chain uses TRBV2 with TRBJ1-5; D unclear. V dropped 3 bases and J dropped 0 bases, with 15 bases sitting between them. The CDR3 extends over 17 amino acids. CDR1 is SNHLY and CDR2 is FYNNEI in the germline V gene. The full variable domain, with the rest looked up from reference TRBV2 and TRBJ1-5, is EPEVTQTPSHQVTQMGQEVILRCVPISNHLYFYWYRQILGQKVEFLVSFYNNEISEKSEIFDDQFSVERPDGSNFTLKIRSTKLEDSAMYFCASSDPLGDYSNQPQHFGDGTRLSIL.

CDR3 sequence (DNA): TGTGCCAGTATCCGGCAGGGGCCGCCGAAGTACGAGCAGTACTTC. The encoded protein is CASIRQGPPKYEQYF. This rearrangement joins TRBV19 to TRBJ2-7; a weak D match, TRBD1 (6 bases). The V gene lost 7 bases and the J gene lost 4 bases, with 20 bases spanning the gap. The CDR3 has 15 residues. Germline lookup yields CDR1 LNHDA and CDR2 SQIVND (reference sequence).